This T cell receptor beta chain comes out of a study of T cells after yellow fever vaccination. Researchers made TCR cDNA using 5'RACE template switching, and this step added a universal primer site and UMIs. Each CDR3 protein is one row after TCRdb ran MiXCR on the 5' RACE reads. The sample includes some 320,000 distinct CDR3 sequences, around 8.6% of them seen just once. Notes on the study in general: The secondary response was weaker, and its peak arrived faster, on day 5 versus 15.

This clonotype was recorded at least ten times. The antigen is unknown. Trimming cost V 1 base and J 7 bases; bases outside gene matches: 5. Germline V gene data show CDR1 as SGHTA and CDR2 as FQGNSA. The CDR3 is made up of 15 amino acids. This material consisted of CD4+ T cells sorted from PBMCs, taken 5 days after the yellow fever booster vaccination. The sequence was collected from a man between 18 and 29 years old who received the YFV17D yellow fever vaccine. V usage is TRBV7-2 and J usage is TRBJ2-1; 9 bases line up with TRBD2. CDR3 bases: TGTGCCAGCAGCTTAGTCGGGCTAGCGGGAAATGAGCAGTTCTTC. Encoded protein: CASSLVGLAGNEQFF.